The source of this T cell receptor (beta chain) is a study of T cell repertoires in cytomegalovirus infection. At the level of the study: Public TCR beta signatures marked donors with CMV infection and the matching HLA. Study conclusions and caveats: Frequencies of public TCR beta families were cumulated, and this identified carriers of CMV plus the relevant HLA. In two of eight donors, the top clonotype was HLA-C-restricted CMV-specific.

TCRdb re-derived calls from the reads in MiXCR, one entry per CDR3 protein. In the table there are approximately 700,000 distinct CDR3 sequences, 35% of which are singletons. The table lists this clonotype with a few counts. Its antigen is unknown. The V gene's germline CDR1 is MNHEY and CDR2 SMNVEV (reference sequence). V was trimmed by 5 bases and J by 2 bases, leaving 12 bases between them. This CDR3 is 14 amino acids long. Input material: PBMCs. This rearrangement joins TRBV27 to TRBJ1-2; D is possibly TRBD1 (6 bases). The TCR originated in a human donor in good health (CMV status not recorded). Some clones in this sample may be carry-over from other donors' samples. The CDR3 DNA reads as TGTGCCAGCAGTGCCTTCAGGGGAAACTATGGCTACACCTTC. This translates into CASSAFRGNYGYTF.